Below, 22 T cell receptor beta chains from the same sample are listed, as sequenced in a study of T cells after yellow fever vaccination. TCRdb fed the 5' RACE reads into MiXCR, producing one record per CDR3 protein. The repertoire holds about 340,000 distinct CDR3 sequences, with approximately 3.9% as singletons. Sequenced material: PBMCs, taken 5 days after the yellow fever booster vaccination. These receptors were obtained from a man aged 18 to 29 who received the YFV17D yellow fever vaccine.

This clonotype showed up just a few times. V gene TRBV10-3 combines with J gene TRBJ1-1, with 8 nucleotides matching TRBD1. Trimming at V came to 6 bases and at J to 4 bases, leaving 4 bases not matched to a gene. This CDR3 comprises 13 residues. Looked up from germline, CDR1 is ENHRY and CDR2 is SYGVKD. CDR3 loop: CAISPTGATEAFF. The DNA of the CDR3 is TGTGCCATCAGCCCGACAGGGGCCACTGAAGCTTTCTTT.

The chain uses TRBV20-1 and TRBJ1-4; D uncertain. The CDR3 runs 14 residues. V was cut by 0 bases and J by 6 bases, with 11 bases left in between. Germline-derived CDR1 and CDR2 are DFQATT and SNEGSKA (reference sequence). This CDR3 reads CSARDQRRDEKLFF. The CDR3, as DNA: TGCAGTGCTAGAGATCAAAGGAGGGATGAAAAACTGTTTTTT.

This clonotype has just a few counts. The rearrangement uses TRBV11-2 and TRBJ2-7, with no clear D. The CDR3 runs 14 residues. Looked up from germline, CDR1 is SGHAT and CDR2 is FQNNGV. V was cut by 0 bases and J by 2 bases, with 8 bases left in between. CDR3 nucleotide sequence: TGTGCCAGCAGCTTAGATCCGAGAACCTACGAGCAGTACTTC. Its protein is CASSLDPRTYEQYF.

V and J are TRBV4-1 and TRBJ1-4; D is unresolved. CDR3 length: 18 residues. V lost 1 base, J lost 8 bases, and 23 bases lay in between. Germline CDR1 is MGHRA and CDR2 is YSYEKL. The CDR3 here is CASSQGGVPTLRGEKLFF. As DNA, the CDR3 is TGCGCCAGCAGCCAAGGTGGGGTACCGACGCTTAGAGGAGAAAAACTGTTTTTT.

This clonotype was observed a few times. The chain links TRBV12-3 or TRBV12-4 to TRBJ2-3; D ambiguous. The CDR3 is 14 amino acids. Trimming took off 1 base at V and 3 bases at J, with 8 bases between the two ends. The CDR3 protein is CASSLGSRTDTQYF. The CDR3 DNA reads TGTGCCAGCAGTTTAGGCAGTCGGACAGATACGCAGTATTTT.

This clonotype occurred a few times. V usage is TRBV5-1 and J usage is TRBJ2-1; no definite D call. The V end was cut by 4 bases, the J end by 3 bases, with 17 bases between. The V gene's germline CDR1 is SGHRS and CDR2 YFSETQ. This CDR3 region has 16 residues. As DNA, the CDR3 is TGCGCCAGCAGCCCCCGGGTGGGTTATCTCTACAATGAGCAGTTCTTC. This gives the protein CASSPRVGYLYNEQFF.

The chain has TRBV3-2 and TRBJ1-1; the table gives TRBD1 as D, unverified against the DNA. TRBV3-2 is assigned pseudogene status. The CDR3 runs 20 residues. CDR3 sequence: CASSQEHLPDRDFMNTEAFF. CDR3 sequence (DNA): TGTGCCAGCAGCCAAGAACACCTACCGGACAGGGACTTTATGAACACTGAAGCTTTCTTT.

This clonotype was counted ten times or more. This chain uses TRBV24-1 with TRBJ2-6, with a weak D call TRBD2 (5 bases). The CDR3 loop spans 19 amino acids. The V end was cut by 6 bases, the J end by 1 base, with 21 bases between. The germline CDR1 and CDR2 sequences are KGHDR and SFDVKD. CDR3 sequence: CATSIPPPGEGSGANVLTF. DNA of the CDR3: TGTGCCACCAGTATCCCCCCCCCCGGGGAAGGATCTGGGGCCAACGTCCTGACTTTC.

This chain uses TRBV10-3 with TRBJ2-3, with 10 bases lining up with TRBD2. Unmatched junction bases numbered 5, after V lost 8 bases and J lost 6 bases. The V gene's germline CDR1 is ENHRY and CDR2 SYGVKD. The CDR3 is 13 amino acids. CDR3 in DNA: TGTGCCATCGGCCAGCGGGGGGGCGATACGCAGTATTTT. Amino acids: CAIGQRGGDTQYF.

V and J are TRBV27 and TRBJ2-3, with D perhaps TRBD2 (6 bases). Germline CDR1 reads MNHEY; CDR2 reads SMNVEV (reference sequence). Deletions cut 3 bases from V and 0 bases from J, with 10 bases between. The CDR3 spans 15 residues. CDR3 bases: TGTGCCAGCAGTTTCGACGGGGGAAGCACAGATACGCAGTATTTT. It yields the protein CASSFDGGSTDTQYF.

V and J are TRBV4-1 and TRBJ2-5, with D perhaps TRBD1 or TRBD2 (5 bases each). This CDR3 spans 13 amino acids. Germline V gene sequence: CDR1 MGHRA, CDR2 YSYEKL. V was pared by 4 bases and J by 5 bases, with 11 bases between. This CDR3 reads CASSRKGSETQYF. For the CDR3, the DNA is TGCGCCAGCAGCCGGAAGGGGAGTGAGACCCAGTACTTC.

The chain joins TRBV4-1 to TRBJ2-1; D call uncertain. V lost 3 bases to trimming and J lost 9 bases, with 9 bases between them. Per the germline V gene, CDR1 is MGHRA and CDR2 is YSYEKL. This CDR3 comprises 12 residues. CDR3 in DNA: TGCGCCAGCAGCCATCGCCGAGGTGAGCAGTTCTTC. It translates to CASSHRRGEQFF.

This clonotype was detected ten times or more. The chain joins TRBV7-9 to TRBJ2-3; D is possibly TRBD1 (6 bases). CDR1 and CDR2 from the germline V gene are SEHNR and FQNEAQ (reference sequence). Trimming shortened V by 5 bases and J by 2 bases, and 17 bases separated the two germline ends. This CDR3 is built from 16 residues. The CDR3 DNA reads TGTGCCAGCAGCCGAGGGGGTCACAGAAACACAGATACGCAGTATTTT. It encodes CASSRGGHRNTDTQYF.

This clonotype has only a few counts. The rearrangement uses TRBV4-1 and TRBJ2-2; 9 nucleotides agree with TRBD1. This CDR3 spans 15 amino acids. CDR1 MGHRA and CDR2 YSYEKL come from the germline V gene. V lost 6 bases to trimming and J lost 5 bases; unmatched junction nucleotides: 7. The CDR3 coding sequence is TGCGCCAGCAGACCCTCCGGGACAGGGACCGGGGAGCTGTTTTTT. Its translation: CASRPSGTGTGELFF.

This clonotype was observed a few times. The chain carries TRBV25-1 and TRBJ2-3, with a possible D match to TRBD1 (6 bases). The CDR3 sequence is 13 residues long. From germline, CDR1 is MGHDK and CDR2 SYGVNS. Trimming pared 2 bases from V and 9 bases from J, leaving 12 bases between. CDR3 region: CASSEEDSNTQYF. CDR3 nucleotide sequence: TGTGCCAGCAGTGAAGAGGACAGTAACACGCAGTATTTT.

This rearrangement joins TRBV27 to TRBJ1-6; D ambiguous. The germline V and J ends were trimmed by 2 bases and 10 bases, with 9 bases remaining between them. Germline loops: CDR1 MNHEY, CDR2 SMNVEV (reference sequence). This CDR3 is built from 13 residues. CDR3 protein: CASSLADISPLHF. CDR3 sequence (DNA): TGTGCCAGCAGTTTAGCAGATATCTCACCCCTCCACTTT.

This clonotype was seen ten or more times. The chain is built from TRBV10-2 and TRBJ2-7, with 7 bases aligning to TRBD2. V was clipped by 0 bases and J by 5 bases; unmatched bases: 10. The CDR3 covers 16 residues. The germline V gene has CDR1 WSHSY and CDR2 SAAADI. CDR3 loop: CASSESQGLVGHEQYF. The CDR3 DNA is TGCGCCAGCAGTGAGTCACAAGGACTAGTCGGCCACGAGCAGTACTTC.

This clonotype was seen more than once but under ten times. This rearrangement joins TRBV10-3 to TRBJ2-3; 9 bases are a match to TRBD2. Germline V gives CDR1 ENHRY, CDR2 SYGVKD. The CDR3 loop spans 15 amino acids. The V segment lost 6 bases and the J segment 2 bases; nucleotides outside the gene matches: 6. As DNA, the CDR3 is TGTGCCATCAGCGGGGAGCGGGGGGCCACAGATACGCAGTATTTT. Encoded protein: CAISGERGATDTQYF.

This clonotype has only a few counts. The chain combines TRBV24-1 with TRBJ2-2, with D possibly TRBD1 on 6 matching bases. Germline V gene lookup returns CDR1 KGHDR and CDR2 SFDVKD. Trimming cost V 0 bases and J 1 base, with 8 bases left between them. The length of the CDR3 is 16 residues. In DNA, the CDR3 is TGTGCCACCAGTGATTTGGGGGACAAGAACACCGGGGAGCTGTTTTTT. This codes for CATSDLGDKNTGELFF.

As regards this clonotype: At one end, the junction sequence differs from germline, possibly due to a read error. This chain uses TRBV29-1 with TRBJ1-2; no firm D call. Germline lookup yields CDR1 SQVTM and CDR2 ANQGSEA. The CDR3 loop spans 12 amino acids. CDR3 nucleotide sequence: TGCAGCGTTCTCAGGAAGCTTTATGACTACACCTTC. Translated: CSVLRKLYDYTF.

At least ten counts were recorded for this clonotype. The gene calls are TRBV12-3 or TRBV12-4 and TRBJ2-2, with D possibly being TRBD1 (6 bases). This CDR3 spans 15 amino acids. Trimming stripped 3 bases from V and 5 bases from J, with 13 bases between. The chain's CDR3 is CASSFGRQGTGELFF. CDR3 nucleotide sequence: TGTGCCAGCAGTTTCGGCAGGCAGGGGACCGGGGAGCTGTTTTTT.

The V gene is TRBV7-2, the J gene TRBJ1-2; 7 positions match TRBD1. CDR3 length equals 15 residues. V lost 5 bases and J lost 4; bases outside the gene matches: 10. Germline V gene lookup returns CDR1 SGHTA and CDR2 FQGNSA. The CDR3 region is CASSASQGVGYGYTF. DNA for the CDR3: TGTGCCAGCAGCGCCAGCCAGGGGGTGGGCTATGGCTACACCTTC. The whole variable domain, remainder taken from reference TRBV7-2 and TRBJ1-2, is GAGVSQSPSNKVTEKGKDVELRCDPISGHTALYWYRQSLGQGLEFLIYFQGNSAPDKSGLPSDRFSAERTGGSVSTLTIQRTQQEDSAVYLCASSASQGVGYGYTFGSGTRLTVV.